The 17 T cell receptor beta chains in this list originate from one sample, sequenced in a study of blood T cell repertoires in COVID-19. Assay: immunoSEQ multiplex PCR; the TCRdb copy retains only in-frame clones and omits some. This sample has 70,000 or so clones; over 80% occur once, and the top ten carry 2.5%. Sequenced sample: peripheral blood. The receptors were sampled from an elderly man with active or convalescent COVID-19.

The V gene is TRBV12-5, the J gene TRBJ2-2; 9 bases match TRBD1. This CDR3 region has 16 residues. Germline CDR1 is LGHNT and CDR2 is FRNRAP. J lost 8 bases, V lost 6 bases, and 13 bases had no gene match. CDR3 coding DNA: TGTGCTAGTGGATCCGGGACAGGGCCGGGCCGTGGGGAGCTGTTTTTT. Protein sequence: CASGSGTGPGRGELFF. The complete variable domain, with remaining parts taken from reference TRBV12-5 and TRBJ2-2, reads DARVTQTPRHKVTEMGQEVTMRCQPILGHNTVFWYRQTMMQGLELLAYFRNRAPLDDSGMPKDRFSAEMPDATLATLKIQPSEPRDSAVYFCASGSGTGPGRGELFFGEGSRLTVL.

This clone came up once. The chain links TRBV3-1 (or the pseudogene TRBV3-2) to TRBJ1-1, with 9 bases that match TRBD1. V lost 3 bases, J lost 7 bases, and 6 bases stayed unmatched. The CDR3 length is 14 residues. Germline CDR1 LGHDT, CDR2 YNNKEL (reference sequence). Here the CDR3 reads CASSQGQGGVEAFF. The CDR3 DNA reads TGTGCCAGCAGCCAGGGACAGGGAGGAGTTGAAGCTTTCTTT.

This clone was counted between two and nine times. The CDR3 reads CASSPRTGYHEQYF. The CDR3 DNA sequence: TGTGCCAGCAGCCCACGGACAGGGTACCACGAGCAGTACTTC. The chain has TRBV7-9 and TRBJ2-7, with 8 bases that match TRBD1. V lost 5 bases, J lost 5 bases, and 8 bases stayed unmatched. In germline, CDR1 is SEHNR, CDR2 FQNEAQ (reference sequence). The CDR3 length is 14 residues. The full variable domain, its missing parts supplied by reference TRBV7-9 and TRBJ2-7, is DTGVSQNPRHKITKRGQNVTFRCDPISEHNRLYWYRQTLGQGPEFLTYFQNEAQLEKSRLLSDRFSAERPKGSFSTLEIQRTEQGDSAMYLCASSPRTGYHEQYFGPGTRLTVT.

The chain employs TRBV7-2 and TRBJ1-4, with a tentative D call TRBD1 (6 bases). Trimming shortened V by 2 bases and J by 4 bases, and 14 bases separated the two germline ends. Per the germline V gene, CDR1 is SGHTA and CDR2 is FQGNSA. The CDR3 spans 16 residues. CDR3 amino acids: CASSLFRGVGNEKLFF. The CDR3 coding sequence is TGTGCCAGCAGCTTATTCAGGGGCGTCGGTAATGAAAAACTGTTTTTT.

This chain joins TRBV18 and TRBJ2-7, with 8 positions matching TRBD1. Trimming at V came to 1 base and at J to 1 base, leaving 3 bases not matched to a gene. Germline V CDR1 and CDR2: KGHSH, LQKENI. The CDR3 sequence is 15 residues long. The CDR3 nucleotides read TGTGCCAGCTCACCACAGAGGACAGGGTCCTACGAGCAGTACTTC. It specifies CASSPQRTGSYEQYF.

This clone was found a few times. The DNA for the CDR3 is TGTGCCAGCAGCTCAGGGACAGGGGGGTACGAGCAGTACTTC. It translates to CASSSGTGGYEQYF. The chain uses TRBV11-3 and TRBJ2-7; 11 positions agree with TRBD1. The germline V gene has CDR1 SGHNT and CDR2 YENEEA. The CDR3 consists of 14 residues. Trimming cost V 4 bases and J 4 bases; bases outside gene matches: 3.

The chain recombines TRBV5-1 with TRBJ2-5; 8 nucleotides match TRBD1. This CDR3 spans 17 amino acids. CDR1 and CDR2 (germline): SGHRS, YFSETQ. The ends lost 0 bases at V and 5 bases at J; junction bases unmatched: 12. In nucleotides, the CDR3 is TGCGCCAGCAGCTTGGGGCAGGGGGCGCAAGTGGGGGAGACCCAGTACTTC. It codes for CASSLGQGAQVGETQYF.

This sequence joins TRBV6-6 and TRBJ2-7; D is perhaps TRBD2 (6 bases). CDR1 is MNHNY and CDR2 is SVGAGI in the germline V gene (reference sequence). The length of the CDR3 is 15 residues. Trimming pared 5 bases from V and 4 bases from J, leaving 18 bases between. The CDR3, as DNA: TGTGCCAGCAGTCGATCCGGACGGGGGATATACGAGCAGTACTTC. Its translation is CASSRSGRGIYEQYF.

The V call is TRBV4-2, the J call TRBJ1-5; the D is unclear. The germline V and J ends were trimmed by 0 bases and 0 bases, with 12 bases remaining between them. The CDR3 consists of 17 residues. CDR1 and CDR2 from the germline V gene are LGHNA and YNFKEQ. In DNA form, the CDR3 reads TGTGCCAGCAGCCAAGAATGGGCAGGCATTAGCAATCAGCCCCAGCATTTT. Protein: CASSQEWAGISNQPQHF.

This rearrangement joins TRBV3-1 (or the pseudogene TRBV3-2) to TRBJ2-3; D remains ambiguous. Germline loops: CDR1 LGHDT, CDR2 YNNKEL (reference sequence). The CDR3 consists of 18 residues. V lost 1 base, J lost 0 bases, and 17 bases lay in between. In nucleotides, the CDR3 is TGTGCCAGCAGCCAAGGTCTGGCAGGAACTTATAGCACAGATACGCAGTATTTT. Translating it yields CASSQGLAGTYSTDTQYF.

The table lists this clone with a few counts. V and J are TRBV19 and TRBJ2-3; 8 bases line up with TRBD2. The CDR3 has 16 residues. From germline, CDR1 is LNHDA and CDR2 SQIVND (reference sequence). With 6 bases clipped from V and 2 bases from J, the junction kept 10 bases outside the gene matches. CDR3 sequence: CASRGSGRAYTDTQYF. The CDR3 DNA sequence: TGTGCCAGTAGAGGTTCCGGGAGGGCCTACACAGATACGCAGTATTTT. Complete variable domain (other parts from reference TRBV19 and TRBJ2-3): DGGITQSPKYLFRKEGQNVTLSCEQNLNHDAMYWYRQDPGQGLRLIYYSQIVNDFQKGDIAEGYSVSREKKESFPLTVTSAQKNPTAFYLCASRGSGRAYTDTQYFGPGTRLTVL.

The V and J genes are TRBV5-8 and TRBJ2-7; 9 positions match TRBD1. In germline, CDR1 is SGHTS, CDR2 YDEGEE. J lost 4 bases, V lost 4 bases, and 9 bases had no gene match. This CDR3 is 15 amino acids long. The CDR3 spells CASSQGQGEWYEQYF. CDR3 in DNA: TGTGCCAGCAGCCAGGGACAGGGAGAATGGTACGAGCAGTACTTC.

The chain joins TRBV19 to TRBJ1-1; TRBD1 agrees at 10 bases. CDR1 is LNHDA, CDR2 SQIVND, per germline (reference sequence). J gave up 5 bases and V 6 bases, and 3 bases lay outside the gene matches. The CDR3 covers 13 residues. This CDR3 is CASRGQGRTEAFF. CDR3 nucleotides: TGTGCCAGTAGGGGACAGGGGAGAACTGAAGCTTTCTTT.

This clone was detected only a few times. CDR3 coding DNA: TGCGCCAGCAGCCAAGCAACAGGCCGTTCCTACGAGCAGTACTTC. Translation gives CASSQATGRSYEQYF. V is TRBV4-1 and J is TRBJ2-7, with D maybe TRBD1 (5 bases). Germline V lookup: CDR1 MGHRA, CDR2 YSYEKL. V lost 1 base, J lost 1 base, and 11 bases lay in between. This CDR3 contains 15 residues.

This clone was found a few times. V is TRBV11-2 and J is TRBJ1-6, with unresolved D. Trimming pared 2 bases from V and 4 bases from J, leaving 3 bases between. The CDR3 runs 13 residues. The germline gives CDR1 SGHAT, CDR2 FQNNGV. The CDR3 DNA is TGTGCCAGCAGCTTACAATATAATTCACCCCTCCACTTT. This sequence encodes CASSLQYNSPLHF.

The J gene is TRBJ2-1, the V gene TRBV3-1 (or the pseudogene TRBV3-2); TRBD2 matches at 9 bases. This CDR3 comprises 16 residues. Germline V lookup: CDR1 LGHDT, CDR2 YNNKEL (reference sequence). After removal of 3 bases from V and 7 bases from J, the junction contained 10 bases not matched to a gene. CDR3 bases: TGTGCCAGCAGCCATCGGCGGGGGGGGTCTTATAATGAGCAGTTCTTC. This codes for CASSHRRGGSYNEQFF.

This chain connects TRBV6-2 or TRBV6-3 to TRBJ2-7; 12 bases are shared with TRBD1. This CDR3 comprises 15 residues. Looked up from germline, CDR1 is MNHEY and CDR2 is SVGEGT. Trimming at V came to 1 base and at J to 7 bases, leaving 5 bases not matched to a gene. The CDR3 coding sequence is TGTGCCAGCAGTTACTGGGGACAGGGGGCTCGGGAGCAGTACTTC. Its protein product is CASSYWGQGAREQYF.